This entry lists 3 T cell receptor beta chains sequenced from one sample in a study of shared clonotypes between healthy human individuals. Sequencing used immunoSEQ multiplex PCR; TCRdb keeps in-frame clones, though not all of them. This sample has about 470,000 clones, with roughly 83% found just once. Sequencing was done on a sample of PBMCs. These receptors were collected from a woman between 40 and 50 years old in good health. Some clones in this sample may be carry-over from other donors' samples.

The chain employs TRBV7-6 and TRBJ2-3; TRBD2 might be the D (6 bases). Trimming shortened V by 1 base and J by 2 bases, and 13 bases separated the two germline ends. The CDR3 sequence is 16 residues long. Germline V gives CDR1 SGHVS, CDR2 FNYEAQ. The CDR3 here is CASSLVAGPDTDTQYF. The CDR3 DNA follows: TGTGCCAGCAGCTTAGTCGCGGGGCCTGACACAGATACGCAGTATTTT.

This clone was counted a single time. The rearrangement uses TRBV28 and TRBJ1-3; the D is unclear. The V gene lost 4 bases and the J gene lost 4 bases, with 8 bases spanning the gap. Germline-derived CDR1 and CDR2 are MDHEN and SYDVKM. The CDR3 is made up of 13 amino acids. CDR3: CASSSTLGNTIYF. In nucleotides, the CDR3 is TGTGCCAGCAGTTCGACTCTGGGAAACACCATATATTTT.

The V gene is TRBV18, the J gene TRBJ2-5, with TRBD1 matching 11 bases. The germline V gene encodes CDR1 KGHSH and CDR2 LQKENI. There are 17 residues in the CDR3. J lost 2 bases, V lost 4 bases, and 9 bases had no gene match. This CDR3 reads CASSQTSGQGGQETQYF. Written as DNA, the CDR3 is TGTGCCAGCTCACAAACATCGGGACAGGGGGGACAAGAGACCCAGTACTTC. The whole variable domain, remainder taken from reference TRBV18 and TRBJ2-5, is NAGVMQNPRHLVRRRGQEARLRCSPMKGHSHVYWYRQLPEEGLKFMVYLQKENIIDESGMPKERFSAEFPKEGPSILRIQQVVRGDSAAYFCASSQTSGQGGQETQYFGPGTRLLVL.